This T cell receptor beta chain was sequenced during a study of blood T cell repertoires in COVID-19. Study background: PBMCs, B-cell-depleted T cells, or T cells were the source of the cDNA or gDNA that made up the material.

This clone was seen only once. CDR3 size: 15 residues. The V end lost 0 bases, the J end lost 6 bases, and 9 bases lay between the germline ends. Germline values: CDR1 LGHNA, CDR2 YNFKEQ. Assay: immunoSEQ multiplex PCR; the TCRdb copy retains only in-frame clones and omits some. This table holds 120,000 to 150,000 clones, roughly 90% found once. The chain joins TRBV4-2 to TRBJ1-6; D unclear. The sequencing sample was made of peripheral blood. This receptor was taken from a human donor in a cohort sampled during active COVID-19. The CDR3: CASSQDGDLNSPLHF. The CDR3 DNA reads TGTGCCAGCAGCCAAGATGGAGATCTTAATTCACCCCTCCACTTT.